This paragraph reports one T cell receptor (beta chain). No antigen is known for it. One end of the junction varies from germline; a read error may be responsible. These data come from a study of T cell clonotyping in hematopoietic cell transplantation. Study background: Recipient samples before transplant were obtained post-cytoreduction. General study points: Recipient TCR diversity dropped after transplant; expanded clonotypes rose from day 30 to 180. Cells were unsorted, so CD4 and CD8 contributions were not separated.

CDR1 and CDR2 (germline): MNHNY, SVGAGI (reference sequence). The CDR3 sequence is 14 residues long. Here immunoSEQ multiplex PCR was the method, and the copy in TCRdb shows in-frame clones only, minus some. The data contain several thousand clones, 25% to 35% of them seen just once; the ten biggest clones take up around 17%. Indicated time point: recipient sample about 28 days before transplant, after cytoreduction. The sequence derives from a man aged 45-65 years with myelofibrosis. Some clones in this sample may be carry-over from other donors' samples. The V gene is TRBV6-6, the J gene TRBJ2-2; the D is unclear. The sample here was peripheral blood mononuclear cells, taken before stem cell transplant. CDR3 loop: CASSWATNAGELFF. The CDR3, as DNA: TGTGCCAGCAGTTGGGCAACGAACGCCGGGGAGCTGTTTTTT.